The 8 T cell receptor beta chains given below trace back to one sample, sequenced in a study of blood T cell repertoires in COVID-19. The repertoire was sequenced with immunoSEQ multiplex PCR; TCRdb's copy has only in-frame clones and lacks some. This sample yields around 77,000 clones, of which approximately 90% are seen a single time; about 5% belongs to the top ten. The specimen was peripheral blood. The source is a woman in her sixties with active COVID-19.

The V and J genes are TRBV5-1 and TRBJ2-3; D is unclear. CDR1 is SGHRS and CDR2 is YFSETQ in the germline V gene. This CDR3 region has 15 residues. V lost 0 bases to trimming and J lost 0 bases, with 8 bases between them. CDR3 sequence (DNA): TGCGCCAGCAGCTTGGACAGCCAGAGCACAGATACGCAGTATTTT. This gives the protein CASSLDSQSTDTQYF. The full variable domain, rest sourced from reference TRBV5-1 and TRBJ2-3, is KAGVTQTPRYLIKTRGQQVTLSCSPISGHRSVSWYQQTPGQGLQFLFEYFSETQRNKGNFPGRFSGRQFSNSRSEMNVSTLELGDSALYLCASSLDSQSTDTQYFGPGTRLTVL.

This clone was found once. J is TRBJ2-1 and V is TRBV29-1; 10 nucleotides line up with TRBD1. Trimming took 6 bases from V and 4 from J; bases not matched to a gene: 12. In germline, CDR1 is SQVTM, CDR2 ANQGSEA. The CDR3 has 16 amino acids. This CDR3 reads CSVDPPRQGAYNEQFF. CDR3 nucleotide sequence: TGCAGCGTGGACCCCCCCCGACAGGGGGCTTACAATGAGCAGTTCTTC.

The V and J genes are TRBV15 and TRBJ2-5; D is ambiguous. Per germline, CDR1 LNHNV and CDR2 YYDKDF (reference sequence). V lost 3 bases to trimming and J lost 5 bases, with 7 bases between them. CDR3 length: 12 residues. The CDR3 nucleotides are TGTGCCACCAGCAGGCCGCGGGAGACCCAGTACTTC. Translated: CATSRPRETQYF.

The rearrangement uses TRBV27 and TRBJ2-7; D perhaps matches TRBD2 (7 bases). Trimming cost V 4 bases and J 4 bases, with 17 bases left between them. Germline V CDR1 and CDR2: MNHEY, SMNVEV (reference sequence). The CDR3 is 15 amino acids. The CDR3 region has the DNA TGTGCCAGCAGTTCACCCCGGGGAGGGGGGTACGAGCAGTACTTC. Its translation: CASSSPRGGGYEQYF.

This rearrangement joins TRBV6-2 or TRBV6-3 to TRBJ2-5, with D perhaps TRBD2 (5 bases). Deletions cut 6 bases from V and 5 bases from J, with 13 bases between. The CDR3 spans 13 residues. The germline V gene encodes CDR1 MNHEY and CDR2 SVGEGT. The CDR3 region is CASSNGVGETQYF. DNA of the CDR3: TGTGCCAGCAGCAACGGGGTCGGGGAGACCCAGTACTTC.

The chain employs TRBV27 and TRBJ2-6; a possible D gene is TRBD2 (5 bases). This CDR3 has 18 residues. V lost 2 bases and J lost 4, with 18 bases in between. Germline values: CDR1 MNHEY, CDR2 SMNVEV (reference sequence). The CDR3 DNA reads TGTGCCAGCAGTTTAAATGGACTCCCCTTGGGAGGGGCCAACGTCCTGACTTTC. As protein: CASSLNGLPLGGANVLTF.

The chain recombines TRBV7-2 with TRBJ2-1; D is undetermined. Germline CDR1 reads SGHTA; CDR2 reads FQGNSA. Deletions cut 6 bases from V and 2 bases from J, with 14 bases between. The CDR3 extends over 15 amino acids. The CDR3 reads CASSPNRAAYNEQFF. The CDR3 coding sequence is TGTGCCAGCAGTCCCAACCGCGCGGCCTACAATGAGCAGTTCTTC.

Only one count was recorded for this clone. The J gene is TRBJ1-5, the V gene TRBV28; TRBD1 matches at 8 bases. V shed 5 bases and J 8 bases; nucleotides not matched to a gene: 8. Germline V gives CDR1 MDHEN, CDR2 SYDVKM. CDR3 length equals 14 residues. CDR3 loop: CASSHGTGGKPQHF. The DNA for the CDR3 is TGTGCCAGCAGTCATGGGACAGGAGGGAAGCCCCAGCATTTT.